The rows below give T cell receptor beta chains drawn from one sample of a study of response to subunit inactivated influenza vaccine. TCRdb itself ran the RT-PCR reads through MiXCR, one entry per CDR3 protein. The sample carries about 500,000 distinct CDR3 sequences, about 15% recorded once. The sample here was CD4+ T cells sorted from PBMCs, taken about 24 months after vaccination. The source is a man aged 50 to 69 who received an inactivated influenza vaccine. CDR3s leave out the opening cysteine and the closing phenylalanine or tryptophan. Clone sizes are given selectively: once, few, many, or a class where the clone is expanded.

clone size	V gene	J gene	CDR3 protein
-	TRBV7-2	TRBJ2-5	ASSSLAGGLETQY
-	TRBV25-1	TRBJ1-3	ASSESEVTSIY
few	TRBV14	TRBJ2-5	ASSQGLETQY
few	TRBV10-3	TRBJ1-2	ATTPGSGKFYGYT
-	TRBV19	TRBJ2-5	ASSIGSGDETQY
-	TRBV7-7	TRBJ2-7	ASSLTGLAEQY
-	TRBV2	TRBJ2-1	ASMGGGGYEQF
few	TRBV9	TRBJ1-2	ASSVGQGTYGYT
-	TRBV5-8	TRBJ2-3	ASSFRVSGIADTQY
-	TRBV12-3/TRBV12-4	TRBJ2-5	ASSLSGFLQTQY
many	TRBV2	TRBJ2-1	ASSGLAGYNEQF
few	TRBV4-2	TRBJ1-1	ASSLGTGGYTEAF
many	TRBV7-6	TRBJ1-1	ASSLQPQTVLGTEAF
-	TRBV2	TRBJ2-3	ASCQIGADTQY